This TCR beta chain came from a study of blood T cell repertoires in COVID-19. Germline values: CDR1 MNHEY, CDR2 SMNVEV (reference sequence). The CDR3 has 14 amino acids. The V end was cut by 3 bases, the J end by 4 bases, with 9 bases between. This table comes from immunoSEQ multiplex PCR, and its TCRdb copy is limited to in-frame clones, with some not included. The top ten hold around a sixth of the sample, which has some 17,000 clones, 77% seen once. This chain links TRBV27 with TRBJ2-2; D perhaps matches TRBD1 (6 bases). Specimen: peripheral blood. This receptor was taken from a man between 70 and 80 years old with COVID-19, enrolled during active disease. CDR3 sequence reads: CASSFGDTTGELFF. The CDR3 DNA is TGTGCCAGCAGTTTCGGGGACACCACCGGGGAGCTGTTTTTT.